The rows below give T cell receptor beta chains drawn from one sample of a study of blood T cells in healthy people across ages. Each CDR3 protein is one row after TCRdb ran MiXCR on the 5' RACE reads. The sample lists a few hundred thousand distinct CDR3 sequences, 27% occurring once. The sample consisted of blood. The receptor set was obtained from a woman in her 70s in good health. CDR3s include the opening cysteine and the closing phenylalanine or tryptophan. The D gene is left open where the match is weak. Clone size is given for some rows only: seen once, a few or many times, or a class if the clone is expanded.

TRBD2	TRBV20-1	-	TRBJ2-2	CSARGLAGGPLTGELFF	TGCAGTGCTAGAGGGCTAGCGGGGGGGCCGTTAACCGGGGAGCTGTTTTTT
-	TRBV18	-	TRBJ1-3	CASSKASGVTGNTIYF	TGTGCCAGCTCCAAGGCATCAGGGGTCACTGGAAACACCATATATTTT
-	TRBV5-1	-	TRBJ1-4	CVSSLGGGTNEKLFF	TGCGTCAGCAGCTTGGGAGGGGGAACTAATGAAAAACTGTTTTTT
-	TRBV6-1	-	TRBJ2-3	CASSEDGGSVGPDTQYF	TGTGCCAGCAGTGAAGATGGCGGATCGGTCGGGCCGGATACGCAGTATTTT
TRBD1	TRBV20-1	few	TRBJ2-2	CSARRQGATGELFF	TGCAGTGCGAGGCGACAGGGGGCGACCGGGGAGCTGTTTTTT
TRBD1	TRBV6-6	-	TRBJ2-4	CASSPQGNSKNIQYF	TGTGCCAGCAGTCCACAGGGGAATAGCAAAAACATTCAGTACTTC
TRBD2	TRBV20-1	-	TRBJ2-3	CSATNSGSSTDTQYF	TGCAGTGCAACAAATAGCGGGTCCAGCACAGATACGCAGTATTTT
-	TRBV5-1	-	TRBJ2-3	CASSFTGSRLTDTQYF	TGCGCCAGCAGCTTCACAGGGTCGCGGCTCACAGATACGCAGTATTTT
TRBD1	TRBV9	few	TRBJ1-1	CASSTGQPMNTEAFF	TGTGCCAGCAGCACGGGACAGCCCATGAACACTGAAGCTTTCTTT
-	TRBV7-2	many	TRBJ1-6	CASSLPSSYNSPLHF	TGTGCCAGCAGCTTACCCAGCTCCTATAATTCACCCCTCCACTTT
TRBD2	TRBV20-1	-	TRBJ2-1	CSALTSGVSYNEQFF	TGCAGTGCACTAACTAGCGGGGTCTCCTACAATGAGCAGTTCTTC
-	TRBV28	-	TRBJ1-5	CASSFSRQPQHF	TGTGCCAGCAGTTTTTCGCGTCAGCCCCAGCATTTT
TRBD1	TRBV7-3	once	TRBJ2-2	CASSFTGQFTGELFF	TGTGCCAGCAGCTTCACGGGACAGTTCACCGGGGAGCTGTTTTTT
-	TRBV12-3/TRBV12-4	many	TRBJ2-7	CASSLGRGYEQYF	TGTGCCAGCAGTTTGGGCAGGGGCTACGAGCAGTACTTC
-	TRBV20-1	few	TRBJ1-1	CSARRSEDRNTEAFF	TGCAGTGCTAGGCGGTCGGAGGACAGGAACACTGAAGCTTTCTTT
-	TRBV7-3	-	TRBJ1-1	CASSPNTNTEAFF	TGTGCCAGCAGCCCGAATACGAACACTGAAGCTTTCTTT
TRBD2	TRBV6-1	few	TRBJ2-5	CASSGLGPETQYF	TGTGCCAGCTCAGGACTAGGCCCCGAGACCCAGTACTTC
-	TRBV25-1	few	TRBJ2-5	CASSASHDIVKETQYF	TGTGCCAGCAGTGCATCCCATGACATAGTCAAAGAGACCCAGTACTTC
TRBD1	TRBV27	-	TRBJ1-2	CASSPRTGHYGYTF	TGTGCCAGCAGTCCCCGGACAGGGCACTATGGCTACACCTTC
-	TRBV20-1	-	TRBJ2-7	CSARDRLSSYEQYF	TGCAGTGCTAGAGATCGATTAAGCTCCTACGAGCAGTACTTC
-	TRBV20-1	-	TRBJ1-1	CSARGTNRVNEAFF	TGCAGTGCTAGAGGGACGAACAGGGTGAATGAAGCTTTCTTT
-	TRBV5-1	-	TRBJ1-4	CASSDGVGQKLFF	TGCGCCAGCAGCGATGGTGTTGGTCAAAAACTGTTTTTT
TRBD1	TRBV20-1	-	TRBJ2-3	CSAATGDFTDTQYF	TGCAGTGCAGCGACAGGGGACTTCACAGATACGCAGTATTTT
-	TRBV13	-	TRBJ2-5	CASSLPVGSQFQYF	TGTGCCAGCAGCCTCCCGGTAGGGTCCCAATTCCAGTACTTC
TRBD1	TRBV2	few	TRBJ1-4	CASKLATGGGEKLFF	TGTGCCAGCAAGTTGGCGACAGGGGGTGGGGAAAAACTGTTTTTT
-	TRBV20-1	-	TRBJ2-7	CSAKPDSYEQYF	TGCAGTGCTAAACCCGACAGCTACGAGCAGTACTTC
-	TRBV12-3/TRBV12-4	few	TRBJ1-1	CASVPDRAMNTEAFF	TGTGCCAGCGTCCCGGACAGAGCTATGAACACTGAAGCTTTCTTT
-	TRBV6-6	-	TRBJ2-2	CASSEGRAGSGELFF	TGTGCCAGCAGTGAGGGCAGGGCTGGGAGCGGGGAGCTGTTTTTT
-	TRBV29-1	few	TRBJ2-3	CSVVTGTDTQYF	TGCAGCGTTGTTACGGGCACAGATACGCAGTATTTT
-	TRBV5-1	-	TRBJ1-1	CASSLEGPEAFF	TGTGCCAGCAGCTTAGAGGGCCCTGAAGCTTTCTTT
-	TRBV7-2	few	TRBJ1-2	CASSLNRGADGYTF	TGTGCCAGCAGCTTAAACCGGGGGGCGGATGGCTACACCTTC
TRBD1	TRBV7-2	few	TRBJ1-2	CASSRRGFSYGYTF	TGTGCCAGCAGCCGCAGGGGGTTCAGCTATGGCTACACCTTC
-	TRBV5-1	-	TRBJ1-3	CASSPQGAFSGNTIYF	TGCGCCAGCAGCCCTCAGGGCGCTTTCTCTGGAAACACCATATATTTT
-	TRBV7-3	few	TRBJ2-5	CASSPTGYRETQYF	TGTGCCAGCAGCCCAACAGGGTATCGAGAGACCCAGTACTTC
TRBD1	TRBV6-2/TRBV6-3	many	TRBJ2-7	CASRRQGAYEQYF	TGTGCCAGTAGAAGACAGGGGGCCTACGAGCAGTACTTC
-	TRBV29-1	-	TRBJ2-3	CSVDSATSTDTQYF	TGCAGCGTTGATTCGGCGACTAGCACAGATACGCAGTATTTT
TRBD1	TRBV12-3/TRBV12-4	-	TRBJ2-2	CTSSLGQGFTGELFF	TGTACCAGCAGTTTGGGACAGGGGTTCACCGGGGAGCTGTTTTTT